The 22 T cell receptor beta chains given below trace back to one sample, sequenced in a study of T cells in Graves' hyperthyroidism and ophthalmopathy. Amplified regions were TCR beta CDR3 sequences from RNA transcripts. HTBI primers were used for first-round RT-PCR of the TCR CDR3. From the multiplex PCR reads, TCRdb called clonotypes with MiXCR, one entry per CDR3 protein. The profile shows approximately 410,000 distinct CDR3 sequences, under 15% of them singletons. The sample taken for sequencing was blood. The receptors here all came from a man between 18 and 29 years old with Graves' ophthalmopathy.

This clonotype was observed many times. The CDR3 here is CASSLTSPLVADTYNEQFF. CDR3 bases: TGTGCCAGCAGCTTAACCTCCCCCCTAGTAGCGGATACCTACAATGAGCAGTTCTTC. V gene TRBV7-3 combines with J gene TRBJ2-1, with D perhaps TRBD2 (6 bases). Looked up from germline, CDR1 is SGHTA and CDR2 is FQGTGA. The CDR3 has 19 residues. V was trimmed by 0 bases and J by 2 bases, leaving 20 bases between them.

The CDR3 here is CASSIFSQETQYF. CDR3 nucleotides: TGTGCCAGTAGTATTTTCAGCCAAGAGACCCAGTACTTC. The rearrangement links TRBV19 to TRBJ2-5; D gene ambiguous. CDR3 length equals 13 residues. The V gene's germline CDR1 is LNHDA and CDR2 SQIVND (reference sequence). V was cut by 3 bases and J by 1 base, with 6 bases left in between.

V usage is TRBV20-1 and J usage is TRBJ2-5; D is possibly TRBD2 (6 bases). The CDR3 contains 15 residues. V lost 1 base and J 0 bases, leaving 12 bases between the germline ends. Germline values: CDR1 DFQATT, CDR2 SNEGSKA (reference sequence). For the CDR3, the DNA is TGCAGTGCTAGAGTTGTGGGGGGAAACCAAGAGACCCAGTACTTC. The encoded protein is CSARVVGGNQETQYF.

This clonotype occurred many times. This sequence joins TRBV7-2 and TRBJ2-3; TRBD2 agrees at 12 bases. Trimming removed 5 bases from V and 1 base from J; junction bases left unmatched: 10. The CDR3 totals 18 residues. From germline, CDR1 is SGHTA and CDR2 FQGNSA. The CDR3 loop is CASSPRGASGRGTDTQYF. In nucleotides, the CDR3 is TGTGCCAGCAGCCCGAGGGGGGCTAGCGGGAGGGGCACAGATACGCAGTATTTT.

A note on this clonotype: A single base separates this from a much larger clone, so it may be a read error. The chain is built from TRBV7-9 and TRBJ2-5; D remains ambiguous. The CDR3 totals 15 residues. Germline-derived CDR1 and CDR2 are SEHNR and FQNEAQ (reference sequence). V was pared by 4 bases and J by 5 bases, with 17 bases between. DNA of the CDR3: TGTGCCAGCAGCTCAGTTGCGTCTTCGTCTGAGACCCAGTACTTC. This codes for CASSSVASSSETQYF.

In this sample, this clonotype turned up a few times. A junction boundary mismatches the germline segment, possibly from a read error. The rearrangement links TRBV7-2 to TRBJ1-2, with TRBD1 as a possible D gene (6 bases). The CDR3 is 15 amino acids. CDR1 and CDR2 (germline): SGHTA, FQGNSA. CDR3 nucleotide sequence: TGTGCCAGCAGATTAGGACGGGGGCAGGACTATGGCTACACCTTC. Protein sequence: CASRLGRGQDYGYTF. Drawing the rest from reference TRBV7-2 and TRBJ1-2, the complete variable domain is GAGVSQSPSNKVTEKGKDVELRCDPISGHTALYWYRQSLGQGLEFLIYFQGNSAPDKSGLPSDRFSAERTGGSVSTLTIQRTQQEDSAVYLCASRLGRGQDYGYTFGSGTRLTVV.

This rearrangement joins TRBV12-3 or TRBV12-4 to TRBJ2-5, with D possibly called TRBD1 or TRBD2 (5 bases each). CDR3 size: 13 residues. The V and J ends lost 10 bases and 5 bases respectively, with 17 bases between them. CDR3: CATSRGIIETQYF. The CDR3, as DNA: TGTGCCACCTCGAGGGGTATCATCGAGACCCAGTACTTC.

The sample holds many counts of this clonotype. V gene TRBV11-3 combines with J gene TRBJ2-1; 11 nucleotides agree with TRBD2. With 0 bases clipped from V and 4 bases from J, the junction kept 2 bases outside the gene matches. The CDR3 totals 16 residues. Looked up from germline, CDR1 is SGHNT and CDR2 is YENEEA. The CDR3 spells CASSLEGTSGYNEQFF. The CDR3 nucleotides are TGTGCCAGCAGCTTAGAAGGGACTAGCGGATACAATGAGCAGTTCTTC.

At least ten counts were recorded for this clonotype. The chain couples TRBV3-1 to TRBJ2-5; 9 bases align to TRBD1. Trimming cost V 4 bases and J 4 bases; bases outside gene matches: 7. The CDR3 spans 15 residues. The germline V gene encodes CDR1 LGHDT and CDR2 YNNKEL (reference sequence). The CDR3 reads CASSRRDRATETQYF. The CDR3 region has the DNA TGTGCCAGCAGCCGCCGGGACAGGGCAACAGAGACCCAGTACTTC.

J is TRBJ2-1 and V is TRBV24-1; 7 bases match TRBD1. The CDR3 sequence is 15 residues long. The V gene end was trimmed by 0 bases and the J gene end by 4 bases; junction bases not matched to a gene: 2. Germline-derived CDR1 and CDR2 are KGHDR and SFDVKD. The CDR3 coding sequence is TGTGCCACCAGTGATTTGAGGGGACAGTACAATGAGCAGTTCTTC. Translating gives CATSDLRGQYNEQFF.

The gene calls are TRBV20-1 and TRBJ2-7; D may correspond to TRBD1 or TRBD2 (5 bases each). The V end was cut by 3 bases, the J end by 3 bases, with 12 bases between. The CDR3 loop spans 13 amino acids. Germline V CDR1 and CDR2: DFQATT, SNEGSKA (reference sequence). The CDR3 DNA is TGCAGTGCTAGCCCGGGACCAGACTACGAGCAGTACTTC. Its protein product is CSASPGPDYEQYF.

The V gene is TRBV4-2, the J gene TRBJ1-6; D remains ambiguous. V lost 0 bases and J 10 bases, leaving 1 base between the germline ends. The length of the CDR3 is 11 residues. Germline CDR1 LGHNA, CDR2 YNFKEQ. CDR3 amino acids: CASSQESPLHF. For the CDR3, the DNA is TGTGCCAGCAGCCAAGAGTCACCCCTCCACTTT.

This clonotype was counted ten times or more. The chain uses TRBV5-1 and TRBJ2-3; perhaps D is TRBD1 or TRBD2 (5 bases each). Germline CDR1 and CDR2: SGHRS and YFSETQ. Trimming shortened V by 0 bases and J by 1 base, and 12 bases separated the two germline ends. CDR3 length: 16 amino acids. This CDR3 is CASSLAAGTGTDTQYF. The CDR3 DNA reads TGCGCCAGCAGCTTGGCGGCCGGGACGGGCACAGATACGCAGTATTTT.

This clonotype was detected many times. The chain employs TRBV25-1 and TRBJ1-1, with D perhaps matching TRBD1 (5 bases). Germline V gives CDR1 MGHDK, CDR2 SYGVNS. This CDR3 has 15 residues. Trimming removed 6 bases from V and 0 bases from J, with 14 bases in between. DNA for the CDR3: TGTGCCAGCAGCGCTGCCAGGGTGGTGAACACTGAAGCTTTCTTT. This encodes CASSAARVVNTEAFF.

This clonotype came up a few times. This sequence joins TRBV10-1 and TRBJ1-1; no clear D. Trimming shortened V by 0 bases and J by 3 bases, and 5 bases separated the two germline ends. Germline V gene sequence: CDR1 WNHNN, CDR2 SYGVQD (reference sequence). The CDR3 length is 13 residues. The CDR3 nucleotides read TGCGCCAGCAGTGAGTCGGACGACACTGAAGCTTTCTTT. This sequence encodes CASSESDDTEAFF.

This clonotype has at least ten counts. The chain's CDR3 is CSARGNTEAFF. The DNA for the CDR3 is TGCAGTGCTAGGGGGAACACTGAAGCTTTCTTT. The chain couples TRBV20-1 to TRBJ1-1; D gene unclear. CDR3 length: 11 amino acids. Germline V gene sequence: CDR1 DFQATT, CDR2 SNEGSKA (reference sequence). V was clipped by 3 bases and J by 1 base, with 3 bases between them.

Many counts were recorded for this clonotype. The gene calls are TRBV2 and TRBJ2-1; 9 nucleotides agree with TRBD2. The V gene's germline CDR1 is SNHLY and CDR2 FYNNEI. V was pared by 8 bases and J by 3 bases, with 5 bases of the junction left unmatched. The CDR3 is 14 residues long. The CDR3 protein is CASCGTSSYNEQFF. CDR3 in DNA: TGTGCCAGCTGCGGGACTAGCAGCTACAATGAGCAGTTCTTC.

The chain is built from TRBV29-1 and TRBJ1-5; possible D gene TRBD1, 5 bases. Germline V CDR1 and CDR2: SQVTM, ANQGSEA. The CDR3 has 12 residues. The V end lost 4 bases, the J end lost 3 bases, and 7 bases lay between the germline ends. The CDR3 reads CSVGTNNQPQHF. CDR3 DNA: TGCAGCGTTGGGACAAACAATCAGCCCCAGCATTTT.

This clonotype was counted ten times or more. The chain joins TRBV18 to TRBJ1-1; TRBD1 matches at 7 bases. The ends lost 3 bases at V and 2 bases at J; junction bases unmatched: 12. Germline CDR1 and CDR2: KGHSH and LQKENI. The CDR3 is 17 residues long. CDR3 DNA: TGTGCCAGCTCACCGTCCCCCACCGGGACAGCTAACACTGAAGCTTTCTTT. This codes for CASSPSPTGTANTEAFF.

This clonotype appeared a few times. This chain uses TRBV20-1 with TRBJ2-7; no clear D gene. Trimming cost V 7 bases and J 2 bases, with 9 bases left between them. The V gene's germline CDR1 is DFQATT and CDR2 SNEGSKA (reference sequence). The CDR3 has 11 residues. The DNA for the CDR3 is TGCAGTGGCCCGGAACCCTACGAGCAGTACTTC. Translating gives CSGPEPYEQYF.

The V gene is TRBV12-3 or TRBV12-4, the J gene TRBJ2-1, with D possibly called TRBD1 or TRBD2 (6 bases each). The V and J ends lost 2 bases and 5 bases respectively, with 13 bases between them. The length of the CDR3 is 15 residues. Written as DNA, the CDR3 is TGTGCCAGCAGTTTAAGGGGCCGGGGGCACAATGAGCAGTTCTTC. Protein: CASSLRGRGHNEQFF.

This clonotype has a handful of counts. The genes are TRBV4-1 and TRBJ1-2; D gene ambiguous. The germline gives CDR1 MGHRA, CDR2 YSYEKL. Trimming took off 0 bases at V and 7 bases at J, with 12 bases between the two ends. The CDR3 has 14 residues. In DNA, the CDR3 is TGCGCCAGCAGCCAAGAGGTCCTGGCGGGTGGCTACACCTTC. It translates to CASSQEVLAGGYTF.